The source of this T cell receptor (beta chain) is a study of identical twins. The study, taken as a whole, reports: Abundant beta clonotypes from cord blood bore fewer insertions; memory repertoires lacked this pattern.

In TCRdb, the 5' RACE reads were re-called with MiXCR into one record per CDR3 protein. The data contain 1.5 million to 2 million distinct CDR3 sequences, 25% to 35% of them singletons. On this clonotype itself: Its antigen is undetermined.

The source material was cord blood. The clonotype originates from a newborn girl in good health.

The CDR3 nucleotides are TGCAGTGCTAGTAAACCTAGCGGGAACAATGAGCAGTTCTTC. It encodes CSASKPSGNNEQFF. The chain recombines TRBV20-1 with TRBJ2-1, with 9 bases matching TRBD2. This CDR3 contains 14 residues. The V and J ends lost 3 bases and 5 bases, in that order; junction bases with no gene match: 5. CDR1 and CDR2 from the germline V gene are DFQATT and SNEGSKA (reference sequence).